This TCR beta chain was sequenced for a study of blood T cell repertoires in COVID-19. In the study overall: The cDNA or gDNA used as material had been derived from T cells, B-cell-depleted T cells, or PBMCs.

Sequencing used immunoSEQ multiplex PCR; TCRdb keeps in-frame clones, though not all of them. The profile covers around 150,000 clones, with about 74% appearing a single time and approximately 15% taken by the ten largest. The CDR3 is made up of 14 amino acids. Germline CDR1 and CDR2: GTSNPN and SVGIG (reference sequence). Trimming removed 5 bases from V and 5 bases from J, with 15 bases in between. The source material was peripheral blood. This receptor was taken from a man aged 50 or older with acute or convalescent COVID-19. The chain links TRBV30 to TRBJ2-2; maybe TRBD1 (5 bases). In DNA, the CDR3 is TGTGCCTGGCTGGACATCAAGATTACCGGGGAGCTGTTTTTT. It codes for CAWLDIKITGELFF.